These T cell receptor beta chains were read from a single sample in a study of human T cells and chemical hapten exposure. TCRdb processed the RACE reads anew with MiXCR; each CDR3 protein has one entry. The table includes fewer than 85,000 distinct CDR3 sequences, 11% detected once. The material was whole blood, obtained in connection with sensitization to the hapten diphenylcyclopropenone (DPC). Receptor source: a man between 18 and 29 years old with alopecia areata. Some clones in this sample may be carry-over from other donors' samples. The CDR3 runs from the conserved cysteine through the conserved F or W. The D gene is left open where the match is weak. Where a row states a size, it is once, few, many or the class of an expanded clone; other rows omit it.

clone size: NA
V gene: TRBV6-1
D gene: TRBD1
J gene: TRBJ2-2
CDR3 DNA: TGTGCCAGCAGTTGGACAGGGACGAACACCGGGGAGCTGTTTTTT
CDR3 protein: CASSWTGTNTGELFF

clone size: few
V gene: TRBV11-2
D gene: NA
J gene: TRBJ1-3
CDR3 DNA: TGTGCCAGCAGCTTCACCCGGGGAGTGTCTGGAAACACCATATATTTT
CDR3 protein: CASSFTRGVSGNTIYF

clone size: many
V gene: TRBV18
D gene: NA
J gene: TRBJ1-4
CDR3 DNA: TGTGCCAGCTCACCGACAGGTTGGGGTTATGAAAAACTGTTTTTT
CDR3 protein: CASSPTGWGYEKLFF

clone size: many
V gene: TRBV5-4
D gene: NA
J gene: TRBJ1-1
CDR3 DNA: TGTGCCAGCAGCTTGGCGGAGGGTCGGAGCACTGAAGCTTTCTTT
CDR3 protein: CASSLAEGRSTEAFF

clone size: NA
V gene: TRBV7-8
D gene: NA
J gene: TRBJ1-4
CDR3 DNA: TGTGCCAGCAGCTTAGGACGGACAAATGAAAAACTGTTTTTT
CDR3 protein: CASSLGRTNEKLFF

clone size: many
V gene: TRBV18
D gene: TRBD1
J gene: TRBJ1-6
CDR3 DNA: TGTGCCAGCTCACCTTCGGGACAGGGGAATTCACCCCTCCACTTT
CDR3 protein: CASSPSGQGNSPLHF

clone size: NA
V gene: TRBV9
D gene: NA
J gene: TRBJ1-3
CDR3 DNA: TGTGCCAGCAGCGAGGGAAACACCATATATTTT
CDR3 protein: CASSEGNTIYF

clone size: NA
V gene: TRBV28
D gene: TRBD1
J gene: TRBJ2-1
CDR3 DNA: TGTGCCAGCAGTTTGGGACAGCCCAATGAGCAGTTCTTC
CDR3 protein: CASSLGQPNEQFF

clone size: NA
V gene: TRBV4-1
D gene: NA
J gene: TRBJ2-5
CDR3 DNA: TGCGCCAGCAGCTCGGACCCGGTGGGGGAGACCCAGTACTTC
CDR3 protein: CASSSDPVGETQYF

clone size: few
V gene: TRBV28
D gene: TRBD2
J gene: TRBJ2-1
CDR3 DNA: TGTGCCAGCAGTCCCGGGGTAGCGGGGGGTATTGAGCAGTTCTTC
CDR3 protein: CASSPGVAGGIEQFF

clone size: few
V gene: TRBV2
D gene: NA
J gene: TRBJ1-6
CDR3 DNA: TGTGCCAGCCGACGGGTTTCTAATTCACCCCTCCACTTT
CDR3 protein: CASRRVSNSPLHF

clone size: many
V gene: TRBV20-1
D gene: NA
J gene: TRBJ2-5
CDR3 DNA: TGCAGTGCTATGGAGGGGCAAGAGACCCAGTACTTC
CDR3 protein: CSAMEGQETQYF

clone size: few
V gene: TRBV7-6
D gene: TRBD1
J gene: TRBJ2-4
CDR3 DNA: TGTGCCAGCAGCCCAGGGACAGAGCAAAACATTCAGTACTTC
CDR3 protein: CASSPGTEQNIQYF

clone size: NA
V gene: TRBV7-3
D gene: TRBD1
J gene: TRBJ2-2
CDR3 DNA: TGTGCCAGCAGCTTAACGGGACAGGGGCCCGGGGAGCTGTTTTTT
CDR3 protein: CASSLTGQGPGELFF

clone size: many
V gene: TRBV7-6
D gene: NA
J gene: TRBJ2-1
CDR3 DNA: TGTGCCAGCAGCTTAGTAAGGTCGGGGGAGGACAATGAGCAGTTCTTC
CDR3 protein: CASSLVRSGEDNEQFF

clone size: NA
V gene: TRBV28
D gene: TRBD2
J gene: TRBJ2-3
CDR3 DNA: TGTGCCACTGGAGCGGGGGGGCGCACAGATACGCAGTATTTT
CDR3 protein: CATGAGGRTDTQYF

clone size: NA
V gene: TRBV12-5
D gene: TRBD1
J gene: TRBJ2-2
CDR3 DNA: TGTGCTAGTGGTTCCGGACAGGTTATAGGGACGCCGAACACCGGGGAGCTGTTTTTT
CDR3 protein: CASGSGQVIGTPNTGELFF

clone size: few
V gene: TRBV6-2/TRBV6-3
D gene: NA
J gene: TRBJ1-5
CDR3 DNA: TGTGCCAGCAGTTACAGCGATTGGGATCAGCCCCAGCATTTT
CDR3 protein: CASSYSDWDQPQHF

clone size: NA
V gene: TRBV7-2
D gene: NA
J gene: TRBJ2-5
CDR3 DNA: TGTGCCAGCAGCTTCCAGCAGGGGGGAGAGACCCAGTACTTC
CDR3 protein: CASSFQQGGETQYF

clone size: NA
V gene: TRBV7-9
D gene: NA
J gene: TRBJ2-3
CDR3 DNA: TGTGCCAGCAGCACACTGGGGTCGGGGACAGATACGCAGTATTTT
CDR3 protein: CASSTLGSGTDTQYF

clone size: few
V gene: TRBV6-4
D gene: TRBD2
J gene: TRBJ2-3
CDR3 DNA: TGTGCCAGCAGTGATGTTAGCGGGGGAATCTATACGCAGTATTTT
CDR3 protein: CASSDVSGGIYTQYF

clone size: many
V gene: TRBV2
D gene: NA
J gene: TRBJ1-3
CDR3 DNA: TGTGCCAGCAGAGGGGTCAGCTCTGGAAACACCATATATTTT
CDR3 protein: CASRGVSSGNTIYF

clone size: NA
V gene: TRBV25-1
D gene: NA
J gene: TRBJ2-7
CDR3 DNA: TGTGCCAGCAGCCCGTATGAAAAGGGGGGCGAACAGTACTTC
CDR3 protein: CASSPYEKGGEQYF

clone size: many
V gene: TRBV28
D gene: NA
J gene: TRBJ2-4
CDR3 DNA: TGTGCCAGCAGTTTTAATCGTGTAGCCAAAAACATTCAGTACTTC
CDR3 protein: CASSFNRVAKNIQYF

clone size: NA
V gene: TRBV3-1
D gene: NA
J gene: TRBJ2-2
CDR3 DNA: TGTGCCAGCAGCCAAGGGGGCACCGGGGAGCTGTTTTTT
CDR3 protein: CASSQGGTGELFF

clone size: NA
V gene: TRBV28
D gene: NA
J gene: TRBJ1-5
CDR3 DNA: TGTGCCAGCAGCCAAGAACAGCCCCAGCATTTT
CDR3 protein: CASSQEQPQHF

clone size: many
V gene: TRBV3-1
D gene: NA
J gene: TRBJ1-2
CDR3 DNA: TGTGCCAGCAGCCAAGACAGCTATAACTATGGCTACACCTTC
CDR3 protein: CASSQDSYNYGYTF

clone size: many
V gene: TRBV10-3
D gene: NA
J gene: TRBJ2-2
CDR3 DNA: TGTGCCATCAGTGAGAGGGGAAACACCGGGGAGCTGTTTTTT
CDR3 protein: CAISERGNTGELFF

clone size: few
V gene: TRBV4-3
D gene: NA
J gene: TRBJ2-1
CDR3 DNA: TGCGCCAGCAGCCAAGACCCAGGACTGACTTACAATGAGCAGTTCTTC
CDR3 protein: CASSQDPGLTYNEQFF

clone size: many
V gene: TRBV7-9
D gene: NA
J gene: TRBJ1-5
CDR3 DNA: TGTGCCAGCAGCCACGGTCTTGGGGGCAATCAGCCCCAGCATTTT
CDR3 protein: CASSHGLGGNQPQHF

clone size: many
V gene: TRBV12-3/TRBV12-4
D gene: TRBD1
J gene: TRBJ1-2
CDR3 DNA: TGTGCCAGCACCGAAGGGGGCGCCGGCTATGGCTACACCTTC
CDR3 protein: CASTEGGAGYGYTF

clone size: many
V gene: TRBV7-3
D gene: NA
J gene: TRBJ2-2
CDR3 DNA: TGTGCCAGCCAGGACGGGAACACCGGGGAGCTGTTTTTT
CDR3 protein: CASQDGNTGELFF

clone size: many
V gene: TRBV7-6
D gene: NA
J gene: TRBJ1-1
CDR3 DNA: TGTGCCAGCAGCTTAGGGTTAATCGCTGAAGCTTTCTTT
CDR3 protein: CASSLGLIAEAFF

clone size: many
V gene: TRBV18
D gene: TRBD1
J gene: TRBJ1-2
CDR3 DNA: TGTGCCAGCTCACCACCGGGACAGGGCATCTATGGCTACACCTTC
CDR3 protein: CASSPPGQGIYGYTF

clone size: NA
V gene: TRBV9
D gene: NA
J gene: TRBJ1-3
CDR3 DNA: TGTGCCAGCAGCGCGGACGGTAGCTCTGGAAACACCATATATTTT
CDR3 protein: CASSADGSSGNTIYF

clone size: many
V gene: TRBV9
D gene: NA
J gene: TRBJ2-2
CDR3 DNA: TGTGCCAGCAGCCTCCGGACTGGGTACACCGGGGAGCTGTTTTTT
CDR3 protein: CASSLRTGYTGELFF

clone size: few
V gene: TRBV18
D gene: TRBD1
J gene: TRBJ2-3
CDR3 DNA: TGTGCCAGCTCACCCGGGACAGACACAGATACGCAGTATTTT
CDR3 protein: CASSPGTDTDTQYF

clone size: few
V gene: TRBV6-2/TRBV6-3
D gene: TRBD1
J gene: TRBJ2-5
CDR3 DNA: TGTGCCAGCGGAGGACAGGGGTCTTCGGAGACCCAGTACTTC
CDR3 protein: CASGGQGSSETQYF